Detailed here is one T cell receptor beta chain. The CDR3 sequence is 14 residues long. CDR1 SNHLY and CDR2 FYNNEI come from the germline V gene. Unmatched junction bases numbered 8, after V lost 7 bases and J lost 5 bases. The assay used deep level. This table comes from immunoSEQ multiplex PCR, and its TCRdb copy is limited to in-frame clones, with some not included. This table has a few million clones, approximately 93% appearing once. The data derive from a study of shared clonotypes between healthy human individuals. The sequencing input was naive CD4+ T cells from PBMCs. Subset in this sample: CD45RA+ positively selected. The sequence was collected from a man aged 18 to 29 in good health. Some clones in this sample may be carry-over from other donors' samples. The chain has TRBV2 and TRBJ1-5; TRBD1 agrees at 7 bases. CDR3: CASNEQGPDQPQHF. For the CDR3, the DNA is TGTGCCAGCAACGAACAGGGGCCGGATCAGCCCCAGCATTTT.